A selection of T cell receptor beta chains follows, all from one sample in a study of T cell repertoires in cytomegalovirus infection. In TCRdb, the reads were re-called with MiXCR into one record per CDR3 protein. The table records approximately 250,000 distinct CDR3 sequences, 9.1% of them present only once. The sample comprised PBMCs. These TCRs come from a human donor in good health (CMV status not recorded). Some clones in this sample may be carry-over from other donors' samples. CDR3s leave out the opening cysteine and the closing phenylalanine or tryptophan. Each record gives: V gene, clone size, CDR3 protein. Not every row has a clone size; where given, it reads once, few, many or a size class.

TRBV7-2,-,ASSFSRGRGNEQF
TRBV7-2,many,ASSWAGGPFSETQY
TRBV7-2,many,ASSPSPGTGGITGELF
TRBV19,few,ASSTRQGARDTEAF
TRBV6-1,many,ASSAGTRRTGELF
TRBV14,-,ASSPRGTGGSVNTEAF
TRBV7-3,many,ASSLSPLPDTEAF
TRBV28,many,ASRTGEGSGNTIY
TRBV29-1,few,SGEQGAGAVTEAF
TRBV19,once,ASMDRGLAEAF
TRBV2,many,ARGAVEAF
TRBV7-9,many,ASSPRTGADNSPLH
TRBV6-2/TRBV6-3,many,ASSYSEGRTGGFRNIQY
TRBV5-1,-,ASSVRGVTEAF
TRBV7-8,many,ASSLAPASGTGKSYEQY
TRBV7-8,many,ASSPTGGNEQF
TRBV7-9,many,ASSSTQGLSEKLF
TRBV6-2/TRBV6-3,few,ASSYGTNYGYT
TRBV5-5,-,ASSPRWNTGAF
TRBV7-2,few,ASSSHRIAGDIQY